This T cell receptor beta chain stems from a study of blood T cells in healthy people across ages (dated by TCRdb to between 2015 and 2017). In terms of the full investigation: In model experiments, template switching captured roughly one uniquely barcoded TCR beta cDNA molecule for every two T cells. Age-related changes in TCR beta repertoire diversity were measured in the study by deep sequencing normalized with unique cDNA molecular identifiers. Four age groups were formed from the donors: young (average about 17 years), middle-aged (less than 40), aged (more than 55) and long-lived (approximately 78). To avoid experimental bias, donors of different ages were spread randomly across the sequencing lanes. Using the same blood draw, the study looked at two additional independent replicas of 1 million unique cDNA reads for two donors, one aged 18 to 30 and the other aged 80 or older.

Between the V and J ends, shortened by 5 bases and 7 bases respectively, the junction contains 23 bases. The CDR3 measures 16 amino acids from cysteine to phenylalanine. The CDR3 DNA has 48 bases and is translated from base 1. According to the germline V gene (reference sequence), CDR1 reads MNHEY and CDR2 reads SMNVEV. Systemically healthy Caucasian individuals from Russia, around 38 in total and aged roughly 6 to 95 years, were included as donors. Approximately 9 milliliters of peripheral blood were collected from each donor into EDTA-treated Vacutainer tubes. Ficoll-Paque density-gradient centrifugation was used to isolate PBMCs, with at least 6.5 million obtained per sample. Trizol reagent was used to extract total RNA from the PBMCs, yielding at least 6 micrograms per sample. For every donor, an aliquot of PBMCs went through flow cytometry to measure the percentages of naive CD45RAhigh/CD27high T cells.

This clonotype was counted only a few times. Its binding antigen is unknown. The input lacks base qualities; no much larger clone sits a single base away. Points the paper makes about the study in general: Estimates of total diversity based on one million sequenced T cells were considered lower bounds and underestimates. Because profiling used bulk unsorted PBMCs, naive and antigen-experienced compartments could not be compared conclusively. Donor CMV infection status was unknown, potentially confounding age-related changes in expanded clonotypes. As age increased, observed TCR beta diversity per million T cells dropped in a roughly linear way, and a significant reduction was already evident by age approximately 40. A strong correlation was found between observed TCR beta diversity and the percentage of naive T cells measured by flow cytometry. Compared with the aged group, the long-lived group had more naive CD4+ T cells, fewer expanded clones and increased TCR diversity, suggesting age selection.

Libraries were prepared through 5' RACE. TCRdb names Illumina HiSeq 2500 as the instrument used. A second roughly 6 to 12 cycle PCR used a sample-barcoded 5' primer and a J-beta primer mix. A template-switch 5' adaptor carrying 12 random nucleotides introduced a unique molecular identifier onto each TCR beta cDNA molecule. Each sample yielded at least 2.5 million CDR3-containing paired-end reads. The Mint cDNA synthesis kit, primed by a TRBC-specific oligonucleotide, was used to synthesize first-strand cDNA from all RNA. All cDNA was treated with uracil-DNA glycosylase and then went through a first 18-cycle PCR with the universal primers M1SS and BC2_uni_R. Regarding the original processing steps: Each sample was normalized by randomly selecting 1 million high-quality reads, each carrying a distinct molecular identifier. Instead of being binned into consensus sequences, reads with shared molecular identifiers were discarded. MiTCR, with a Q25 quality threshold and the strictest error-elimination algorithm, was used for CDR3 identification, clonotype clustering and error correction. Lower-bound total TCR beta diversity was estimated with a nonparametric unseen species model using Euler transformation. Using fastp trimming at Q25 and MiXCR clonotype assembly, TCRdb reanalyzed the public sequencing data and kept in-frame beta chains. Every entry covers one CDR3 protein and lists the most common genes and DNA from its rows. It is TCRdb's table, rather than the study itself, that gives the V and J calls and clone size. The sample table lists roughly 1,500,000 distinct CDR3 sequences, 42% of them with a count of one. 7.9% of the sample rests with the top ten.

The receptor's source is a woman aged 18-29 years in good health. Sequencing used blood. This sequence uses TRBV27 and TRBJ1-2, with the D gene call left open. The DNA reads TGTGCCAGCAGTCGAATGCTAGGAGGAATGAGAGGTGGCTACACCTTC. Translated, it reads CASSRMLGGMRGGYTF.